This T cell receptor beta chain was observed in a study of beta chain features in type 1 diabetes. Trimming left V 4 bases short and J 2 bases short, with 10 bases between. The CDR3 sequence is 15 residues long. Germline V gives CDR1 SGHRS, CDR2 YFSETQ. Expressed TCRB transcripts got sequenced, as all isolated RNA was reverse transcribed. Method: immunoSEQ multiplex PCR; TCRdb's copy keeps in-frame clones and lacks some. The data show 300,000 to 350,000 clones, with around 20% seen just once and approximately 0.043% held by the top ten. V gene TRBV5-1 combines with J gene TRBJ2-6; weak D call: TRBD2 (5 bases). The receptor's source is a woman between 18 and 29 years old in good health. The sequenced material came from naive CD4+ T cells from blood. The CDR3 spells CASSPEGAGANVLTF. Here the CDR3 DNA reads TGCGCCAGCAGCCCTGAGGGAGCTGGGGCCAACGTCCTGACTTTC.